Listed below are T cell receptor beta chains from one sample, sequenced in a study of cytomegalovirus exposure and HLA in healthy donors. The data were produced by immunoSEQ multiplex PCR, yet TCRdb's version contains in-frame clones alone and is incomplete. Of 100,000 to 150,000 clones detected, 76% appear once; the ten largest clones hold less than 2%. The sample was PBMCs. Every receptor here comes from a man in his fifties or sixties in good health and CMV-seronegative. Both conserved end residues are part of each CDR3. The D gene is left open where the match is weak. Not all rows give a size; the values are once, few, many and, for expanded clones, a class.

>.|14|TRBD1|TRBJ1-1|TRBV5-1
TGCGCCAGCAGACAGGGGGCGGAGGGGACTGAAGCTTTCTTT
CASRQGAEGTEAFF
>.|15|.|TRBJ1-4|TRBV6-5
TGTGCCAGCAGCAACACGCCTGAACCTCATGAAAAACTGTTTTTT
CASSNTPEPHEKLFF
>.|15|TRBD1|TRBJ1-1|TRBV7-9
TGTTCCAGCAGCTGGGGGACAGGGGGGAACACTGAAGCTTTCTTT
CSSSWGTGGNTEAFF
>.|15|TRBD1|TRBJ1-1|TRBV29-1
TGCAGCGTTGCCGACAGGGGAAGTATGAACACTGAAGCTTTCTTT
CSVADRGSMNTEAFF
>.|12|.|TRBJ1-2|TRBV29-1
TGCAGCGTTGAAGGGCAGGGCTATGGCTACACCTTC
CSVEGQGYGYTF
>.|17|TRBD1|TRBJ1-6|TRBV27
TGTGCCAGCAGTTTATCCGTTGGGACAGGGGGAAATTCACCCCTCCACTTT
CASSLSVGTGGNSPLHF
>once|15|.|TRBJ1-3|TRBV28
TGTGCCAGCAGTTTGGGGGCGGTCTCTGGAAACACCATATATTTT
CASSLGAVSGNTIYF
>few|15|.|TRBJ1-5|TRBV4-1
TGCGCCAGCAGCCAACAGGCAGGCAGGGTGCAGCCCCAGCATTTT
CASSQQAGRVQPQHF
>.|14|.|TRBJ2-3|TRBV6-5
TGTGCCAGCAGCACGACTAAGGGCACAGATACGCAGTATTTT
CASSTTKGTDTQYF
>once|16|.|TRBJ1-2|TRBV4-1
TGCGCCAGCAGCCAAGGGGAGGTCAGATTGGTGTCGGGCTACACCTTC
CASSQGEVRLVSGYTF